This TCR beta chain is drawn from a study of blood T cell repertoires in COVID-19. Some clones are missing from TCRdb's copy, which holds only in-frame ones; the method was immunoSEQ multiplex PCR. The repertoire includes 110,000 or so clones, approximately 87% of them detected once, and 6.6% sits in the top ten. The CDR3 has 20 amino acids. Germline CDR1 reads MGHRA; CDR2 reads YSYEKL. V trimming: 0 bases; J trimming: 5 bases; junction bases outside the gene matches: 15. Sequenced: peripheral blood. This TCR derives from a woman aged 45-59 years with acute or convalescent COVID-19. The rearrangement links TRBV4-1 to TRBJ2-1; 11 positions match TRBD2. The CDR3 region has the DNA TGCGCCAGCAGCCAAGATAAGGCCTTAGCGGGGGGGGCCGATCACAATGAGCAGTTCTTC. Translated, it gives CASSQDKALAGGADHNEQFF.